The clone carrying this TCR beta chain occurred a few times. What it binds is not known. Healthy Russian Caucasian donors spanned ages roughly 6 to 90 years. Per-sample PBMC isolation yielded at least 6.5 million cells. Per the germline V gene, CDR1 is MDHEN and CDR2 is SYDVKM. The CDR3 totals 15 residues. It was with a sample-barcoded 5' primer and a J-beta primer mix that a second PCR of about 7 to 12 cycles was run. TCRdb passed the 5' RACE reads through MiXCR, listing each CDR3 protein once. The sample has over 1.5 million distinct CDR3 sequences, less than 50% seen once. This sample is part of a study of blood T cells in healthy people across ages. About the research overall: Template-switching capture recovered about one barcoded beta molecule per two T cells.

General study results and limits: Shifts in expanded clonotypes may have been confounded by donor CMV status, which was unknown.

Sequenced sample: blood. The gene calls are TRBV28 and TRBJ2-4, with a possible D match to TRBD2 (6 bases). The J call may be wrong; the DNA end is better matched by TRBJ2-7. This TCR derives from a woman in her thirties or forties in good health. The CDR3 reads CASSSPATGVYEQYF. In nucleotides, the CDR3 is TGTGCCAGCAGTTCCCCAGCAACGGGGGTATACGAGCAGTACTTC.